This is a list of T cell receptor beta chains from one sample in a study of molecular identifiers for immune sequencing clone quantification. TCRdb reprocessed the PCR reads with MiXCR, giving one entry per CDR3 protein. The data hold about 510,000 distinct CDR3 sequences, with roughly 23% observed a single time. What was sequenced was naive CD8+ T cells from blood, with Jurkat cell RNA spiked in. These TCRs come from a human donor in good health. Some libraries in this study had Jurkat cell RNA spiked in. CDR3s include the opening cysteine and the closing phenylalanine or tryptophan. A D gene is named only where the DNA matches it firmly. The size entry is marked missing in some rows and otherwise reads once, few, many or a size class.

.,TRBJ2-3,TRBV27,TRBD2,TGTGTCAGCTCTTATAGCGGGGGGGTCACAGATACGCAGTATTTT,CVSSYSGGVTDTQYF
many,TRBJ2-1,TRBV4-2,TRBD2,TGTGCCAGCAGCCAAGAGTTGGTGGCTAGCGGATACAATGAGCAGTTCTTC,CASSQELVASGYNEQFF
.,TRBJ2-1,TRBV20-1,TRBD2,TGCAGTGCTAGAGGGGACTACCCATACAATGAGCAGTTCTTC,CSARGDYPYNEQFF
many,TRBJ2-7,TRBV9,TRBD1,TGTGCCAGCAGCGCCCGGGACAGCCTTACCTACGAGCAGTACTTC,CASSARDSLTYEQYF
few,TRBJ2-7,TRBV19,TRBD2,TGTGCCAGTAGCCCTACTAGCGCCCACTACGAGCAGTACTTC,CASSPTSAHYEQYF
many,TRBJ2-7,TRBV28,.,TGTGCCAGCAGCCCTCGAGGGGTATACGAGCAGTACTTC,CASSPRGVYEQYF
few,TRBJ2-7,TRBV5-7,.,TGTGCCAGCAGCTTTTGGGGCAGGGGTTACGAGCAGTACTTC,CASSFWGRGYEQYF
few,TRBJ1-3,TRBV19,.,TGTGCCAGTAGTATTTCTCGGGGATCCGGAAACACCATATATTTT,CASSISRGSGNTIYF
.,TRBJ2-3,TRBV5-1,.,TGCGCCAGCAGCTACCAACCTCCACAGGAGTACACAGATACGCGGTATTTT,CASSYQPPQEYTDTRYF
many,TRBJ2-7,TRBV6-6,.,TGTGCCAGCAGCCCACCGGGCCCGGCCCAATACGAGCAGTACTTC,CASSPPGPAQYEQYF
.,TRBJ2-2,TRBV7-6,TRBD1,TGTGCCAGCGGGGGCAGGGGGTTTACCGGGGAGCTGTTTTTT,CASGGRGFTGELFF
many,TRBJ2-7,TRBV4-3,TRBD1,TGCGCCAGCAGCCAAGGGGACAGGGACTACGAGCAGTACTTC,CASSQGDRDYEQYF
many,TRBJ2-7,TRBV9,TRBD1,TGTGCCAGCAACCGGGGACAGAGCTCCTACGAGCAGTACTTC,CASNRGQSSYEQYF